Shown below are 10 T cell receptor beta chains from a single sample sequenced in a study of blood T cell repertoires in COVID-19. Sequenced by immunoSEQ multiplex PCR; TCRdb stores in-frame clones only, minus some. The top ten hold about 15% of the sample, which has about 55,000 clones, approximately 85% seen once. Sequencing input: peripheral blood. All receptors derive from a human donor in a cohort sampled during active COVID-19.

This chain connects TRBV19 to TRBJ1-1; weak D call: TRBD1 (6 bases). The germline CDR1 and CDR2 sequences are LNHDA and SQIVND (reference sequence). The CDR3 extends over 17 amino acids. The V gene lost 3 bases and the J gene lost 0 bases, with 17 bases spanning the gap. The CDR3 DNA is TGTGCCAGTAGTATGGCAACAGGGCAGTTATTGAACACTGAAGCTTTCTTT. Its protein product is CASSMATGQLLNTEAFF.

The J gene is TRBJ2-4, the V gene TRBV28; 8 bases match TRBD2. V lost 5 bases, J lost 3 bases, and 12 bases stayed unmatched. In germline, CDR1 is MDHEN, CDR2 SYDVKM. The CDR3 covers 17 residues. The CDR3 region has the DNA TGTGCCAGCAGTCCCCCCCCCAGCGGGAGCCACAAAAACATTCAGTACTTC. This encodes CASSPPPSGSHKNIQYF.

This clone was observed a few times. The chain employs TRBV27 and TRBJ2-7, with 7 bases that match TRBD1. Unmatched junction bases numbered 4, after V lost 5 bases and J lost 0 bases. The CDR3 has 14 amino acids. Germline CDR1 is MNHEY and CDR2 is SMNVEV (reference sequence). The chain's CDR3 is CASSPTGTSYEQYF. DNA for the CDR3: TGTGCCAGCAGTCCGACAGGGACCTCCTACGAGCAGTACTTC.

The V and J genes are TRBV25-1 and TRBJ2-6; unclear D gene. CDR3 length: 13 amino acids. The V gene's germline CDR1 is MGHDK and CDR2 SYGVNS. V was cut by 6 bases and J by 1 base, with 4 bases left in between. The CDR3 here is CASSRSGANVLTF. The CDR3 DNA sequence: TGTGCCAGCAGCCGTTCTGGGGCCAACGTCCTGACTTTC.

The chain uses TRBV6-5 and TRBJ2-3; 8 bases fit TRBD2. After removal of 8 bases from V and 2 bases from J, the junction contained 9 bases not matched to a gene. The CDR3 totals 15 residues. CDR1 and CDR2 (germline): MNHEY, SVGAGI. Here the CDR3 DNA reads TGTGCCAGCCTGTTCAGCGGGAGCTCCACAGATACGCAGTATTTT. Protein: CASLFSGSSTDTQYF.

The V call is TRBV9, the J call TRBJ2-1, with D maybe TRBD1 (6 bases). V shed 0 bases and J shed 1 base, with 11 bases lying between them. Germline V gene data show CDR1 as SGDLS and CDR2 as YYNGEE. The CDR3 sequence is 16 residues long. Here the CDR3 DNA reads TGTGCCAGCAGCGTAGTGGTGGGGGCTTCCTACAATGAGCAGTTCTTC. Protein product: CASSVVVGASYNEQFF.

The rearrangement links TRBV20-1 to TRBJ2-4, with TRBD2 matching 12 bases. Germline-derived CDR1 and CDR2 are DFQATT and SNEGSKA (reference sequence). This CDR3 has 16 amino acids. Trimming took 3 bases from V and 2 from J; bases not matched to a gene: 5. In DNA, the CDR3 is TGCAGTGCTAGTTGGACTAGCGGGAAGTCCAAAAACATTCAGTACTTC. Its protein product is CSASWTSGKSKNIQYF.

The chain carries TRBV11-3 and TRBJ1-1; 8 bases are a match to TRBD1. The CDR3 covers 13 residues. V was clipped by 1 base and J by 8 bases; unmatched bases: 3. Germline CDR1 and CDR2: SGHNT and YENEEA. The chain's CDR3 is CASSLATGGEAFF. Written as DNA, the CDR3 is TGTGCCAGCAGCTTAGCTACAGGGGGAGAAGCTTTCTTT.

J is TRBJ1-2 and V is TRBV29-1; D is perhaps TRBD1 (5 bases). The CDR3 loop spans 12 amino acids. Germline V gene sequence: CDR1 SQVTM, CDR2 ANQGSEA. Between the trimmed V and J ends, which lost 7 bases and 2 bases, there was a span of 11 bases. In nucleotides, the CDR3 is TGCAGCGCCGGAGACAGCAACTATGGCTACACCTTC. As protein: CSAGDSNYGYTF.

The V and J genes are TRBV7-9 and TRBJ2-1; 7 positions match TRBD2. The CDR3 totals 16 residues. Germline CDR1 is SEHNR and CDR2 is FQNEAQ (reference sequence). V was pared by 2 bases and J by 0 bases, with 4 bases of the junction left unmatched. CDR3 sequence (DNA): TGTGCCAGCAGCTTAAGCCGCGGGAGCTCCTACAATGAGCAGTTCTTC. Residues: CASSLSRGSSYNEQFF.